The clone carrying this T cell receptor beta chain was counted at least ten times. V lost 7 bases and J lost 4, with 17 bases in between. The CDR3 totals 15 residues. Germline V CDR1 and CDR2: LGHDT, YNNKEL (reference sequence). TCRdb passed the 5' RACE reads through MiXCR, listing each CDR3 protein once. This repertoire shows roughly 110,000 distinct CDR3 sequences, roughly 11% found once; its top ten account for 7.6%. This record belongs to a study of early T cells in non-severe SARS-CoV-2 infection. This TCR was recovered from an adult who was a healthcare worker with PCR-confirmed SARS-CoV-2 infection or an uninfected control (not recorded which). The sample taken for sequencing was whole blood. This chain uses TRBV3-1 with TRBJ1-3; D unresolved. CDR3 region: CASTENWNSGNTIYF. The DNA of the CDR3 is TGTGCCAGCACCGAAAACTGGAACTCAGGAAACACCATATATTTT.